The TCR beta chain described here comes from a study of shared clonotypes between healthy human individuals. Germline loops: CDR1 MDHEN, CDR2 SYDVKM. CDR3 length: 14 residues. Losses at the gene ends were 6 bases for V and 4 bases for J; bases not matched to a gene: 6. CD45RO-negative CD8 cells positively selected for CCR7 made up the naive population, which excluded terminally differentiated effector memory CD45RA+ cells. Study conclusions and caveats: Larger estimated richness was generally seen in naive subsets than in memory subsets.

The table lists this clone with a count of one. The antigen is unknown. Using immunoSEQ multiplex PCR, the repertoire was profiled, and TCRdb retains in-frame clones only, with some absent. The repertoire holds over 2,000,000 clones, with just under 95% as singletons. The chain combines TRBV28 with TRBJ2-7, with TRBD2 matching 10 bases. The sample consisted of naive CD8+ T cells from PBMCs. This sequence originates from a man between 18 and 29 years old in good health. Some clones in this sample may be carry-over from other donors' samples. In nucleotides, the CDR3 is TGTGCCAGCAGCCCCCTTAGCGGGAGGTACGAGCAGTACTTC. Translating it yields CASSPLSGRYEQYF.